Below are 16 T cell receptor beta chains sequenced from a single sample in a study of Siglec-9 on CD8 T cells in melanoma. Method: immunoSEQ multiplex PCR; TCRdb's copy keeps in-frame clones and lacks some. In the table there are about 30,000 clones, approximately 80% of which are singletons. Input material: Siglec-9- CD8+ T cells sorted from blood. These receptors were obtained from a human donor in good health.

The J gene is TRBJ2-2, the V gene TRBV6-6, with D hard to call. CDR1 is MNHNY, CDR2 SVGAGI, per germline (reference sequence). The CDR3 spans 15 residues. The V and J ends lost 4 bases and 2 bases respectively, with 11 bases between them. This CDR3 reads CASSLQPFNTGELFF. The CDR3, as DNA: TGTGCCAGCAGTTTACAGCCCTTTAACACCGGGGAGCTGTTTTTT.

The chain carries TRBV11-2 and TRBJ2-2; D remains ambiguous. V dropped 1 base and J dropped 2 bases, with 8 bases sitting between them. Germline CDR1 is SGHAT and CDR2 is FQNNGV. The CDR3 extends over 15 amino acids. CDR3 sequence reads: CASSLVMDNTGELFF. CDR3 sequence (DNA): TGTGCCAGCAGCTTAGTTATGGATAACACCGGGGAGCTGTTTTTT.

This chain connects TRBV7-8 to TRBJ2-1; D is undetermined. Germline assignment: CDR1 SGHVS and CDR2 FQNEAQ. Trimming took off 5 bases at V and 8 bases at J, with 10 bases between the two ends. CDR3 length equals 12 residues. The CDR3 bases are TGTGCCAGCAGCCTGGCCTTCGATGAGCAGTTCTTC. Translation gives CASSLAFDEQFF.

The chain has TRBV2 and TRBJ1-1; the match to TRBD1 covers 10 bases. The CDR3 spans 16 residues. Germline V gene data show CDR1 as SNHLY and CDR2 as FYNNEI. CDR3 sequence (DNA): TGTGATGGGACAGGGGCCGCGTCCGGCGGGAACACTGAAGCTTTCTTT. It translates to CDGTGAASGGNTEAFF.

The chain couples TRBV16 to TRBJ2-3; D gene ambiguous. The V gene's germline CDR1 is KGHSY and CDR2 FQNENV. The CDR3 covers 14 residues. Deletions cut 0 bases from V and 4 bases from J, with 8 bases between. The CDR3 is CASSQSPGSDTQYF. The CDR3 nucleotides read TGTGCCAGCAGCCAATCTCCGGGTTCAGATACGCAGTATTTT.

This clone is a singleton in its sample. J is TRBJ2-5 and V is TRBV11-2; D gene ambiguous. The V and J ends lost 5 bases and 6 bases respectively, with 13 bases between them. Per germline, CDR1 SGHAT and CDR2 FQNNGV. CDR3 size: 13 residues. CDR3: CASSAQGVKTQYF. CDR3 sequence (DNA): TGTGCCAGCAGCGCGCAAGGCGTGAAGACCCAGTACTTC.

J is TRBJ1-4 and V is TRBV27; D remains unclear. The CDR3 has 15 residues. Germline CDR1 MNHEY, CDR2 SMNVEV (reference sequence). Trimming left V 6 bases short and J 2 bases short, with 13 bases between. The CDR3 region is CASRSSRATNEKLFF. For the CDR3, the DNA is TGTGCCAGCAGAAGCAGTCGGGCGACTAATGAAAAACTGTTTTTT.

The V call is TRBV5-1, the J call TRBJ2-7; no reliable D call. The germline V and J ends were trimmed by 2 bases and 3 bases, with 9 bases remaining between them. This CDR3 region has 13 residues. From germline, CDR1 is SGHRS and CDR2 YFSETQ. The DNA for the CDR3 is TGCGCCAGCAGCTTTTCATCCGGCTACGAGCAGTACTTC. Its protein product is CASSFSSGYEQYF.

The V call is TRBV28, the J call TRBJ1-5; D gene ambiguous. The V end lost 3 bases, the J end lost 0 bases, and 3 bases lay between the germline ends. The CDR3 extends over 13 amino acids. CDR1 and CDR2 (germline): MDHEN, SYDVKM. DNA of the CDR3: TGTGCCAGCAGTTTGGATAGCAATCAGCCCCAGCATTTT. Translating gives CASSLDSNQPQHF.

This clone was found once. V gene TRBV29-1 combines with J gene TRBJ2-3; 7 bases match TRBD2. V lost 2 bases and J lost 0; bases outside the gene matches: 8. Germline-derived CDR1 and CDR2 are SQVTM and ANQGSEA. The CDR3 length is 16 residues. The CDR3: CSVELYGRYSTDTQYF. The CDR3, as DNA: TGCAGCGTTGAACTATACGGGAGGTATAGCACAGATACGCAGTATTTT.

For this clone: The CDR3 does not close with the conserved phenylalanine or tryptophan, likely indicating a read error. Because the CDR3's place on the DNA is in doubt, the DNA is left out and the CDR3 is given as listed by TCRdb. The CDR3: CASSEMAL. The gene calls are TRBV6-1 and TRBJ1-1. Germline V gene data show CDR1 as MNHNS and CDR2 as SASEGT. Both ends counted, the CDR3 spans 8 residues.

This clone was detected a few times. The V and J genes are TRBV6-5 and TRBJ1-5; 7 nucleotides line up with TRBD1. CDR3 length equals 15 residues. Germline CDR1 and CDR2: MNHEY and SVGAGI. The J segment lost 2 bases and the V segment lost 6 bases, leaving 7 bases of the junction unmatched. CDR3 bases: TGTGCCAGCAGCCCCGAGGGGGCGGGCAATCAGCCCCAGCATTTT. It translates to CASSPEGAGNQPQHF.

V and J are TRBV5-6 and TRBJ2-7, with 9 bases matching TRBD1. After removal of 4 bases from V and 5 bases from J, the junction contained 7 bases not matched to a gene. The CDR3 spans 14 residues. Germline CDR1 reads SGHDT; CDR2 reads YYEEEE. CDR3 residues: CASSHIQGANEQYF. The DNA of the CDR3 is TGTGCCAGCAGCCATATACAGGGGGCGAACGAGCAGTACTTC.

The rearrangement joins TRBV9 to TRBJ2-7; the match to TRBD2 covers 9 bases. The CDR3 extends over 14 amino acids. With 4 bases clipped from V and 2 bases from J, the junction kept 4 bases outside the gene matches. CDR1 is SGDLS, CDR2 YYNGEE, per germline. CDR3 DNA: TGTGCCAGCAGCTCGGGACTAGCCCCCTACGAGCAGTACTTC. This codes for CASSSGLAPYEQYF.

The chain joins TRBV10-2 to TRBJ1-2; D may be TRBD1 (6 bases). Trimming shortened V by 0 bases and J by 4 bases, and 12 bases separated the two germline ends. The germline V gene encodes CDR1 WSHSY and CDR2 SAAADI. The CDR3 covers 15 residues. DNA of the CDR3: TGCGCCAGCAGTGAGTCGACAGGAGCATTCTATGGCTACACCTTC. Translation: CASSESTGAFYGYTF.

V usage is TRBV9 and J usage is TRBJ1-1; possible D gene TRBD1, 5 bases. From germline, CDR1 is SGDLS and CDR2 YYNGEE. The CDR3 totals 15 residues. The ends were cut back, 5 bases at V and 0 bases at J, with 14 bases in the middle. The CDR3 coding sequence is TGTGCCAGCAGGGGAGGGGTCGACATGAACACTGAAGCTTTCTTT. It codes for CASRGGVDMNTEAFF.